This passage covers 27 T cell receptor beta chains from one sample sequenced in a study of beta chain features in type 1 diabetes. Expressed TCRB transcripts were sequenced because the isolated RNA had all been reverse transcribed beforehand. Profiled with immunoSEQ multiplex PCR; TCRdb holds only in-frame clones, not every one. The repertoire has hundreds of thousands of clones, over 12% of them found once; the top ten carry just under 0.04%. These receptors are not linked to any known antigen. Study observations and caveats: Moderate yet significant TCRB CDR3 shortening was seen in Type 1 diabetes patients in all four CD4+ subsets.

The sample comprised naive CD4+ T cells from blood. The receptor set was obtained from a man aged 18 to 29 with type 1 diabetes.

This chain joins TRBV20-1 and TRBJ2-5, with D unclear. The CDR3 is made up of 10 amino acids. The V gene's germline CDR1 is DFQATT and CDR2 SNEGSKA (reference sequence). V lost 5 bases to trimming and J lost 1 base, with 2 bases between them. The CDR3 reads CSAFQETQYF. CDR3 coding DNA: TGCAGTGCTTTCCAAGAGACCCAGTACTTC.

CDR3 bases: TGTGCCAGCAGTTTTACTCAAGAGACCCAGTACTTC. Translating gives CASSFTQETQYF. The chain joins TRBV27 to TRBJ2-5; D is ambiguous. V lost 3 bases and J 2 bases, leaving 4 bases between the germline ends. This CDR3 is built from 12 residues. Germline V gives CDR1 MNHEY, CDR2 SMNVEV (reference sequence).

The chain employs TRBV14 and TRBJ2-1; TRBD1 agrees at 10 bases. Germline trimming cut 4 bases from V and 4 bases from J; bases unmatched to any gene: 10. Germline lookup yields CDR1 SGHDN and CDR2 FVKESK. This CDR3 is built from 17 residues. Here the CDR3 reads CASSRKSPGQGYNEQFF. The CDR3, as DNA: TGTGCCAGCAGCCGAAAATCACCGGGACAGGGGTACAATGAGCAGTTCTTC. Drawing the rest from reference TRBV14 and TRBJ2-1, the complete variable domain is EAGVTQFPSHSVIEKGQTVTLRCDPISGHDNLYWYRRVMGKEIKFLLHFVKESKQDESGMPNNRFLAERTGGTYSTLKVQPAELEDSGVYFCASSRKSPGQGYNEQFFGPGTRLTVL.

This clone was counted between two and nine times. CDR3: CASSAWTGRHEQFF. The CDR3 nucleotides read TGTGCCAGCAGCGCCTGGACAGGTCGACATGAGCAGTTCTTC. The V call is TRBV9, the J call TRBJ2-1, with 7 bases matching TRBD1. CDR3 length: 14 amino acids. Germline CDR1 and CDR2: SGDLS and YYNGEE. The V and J ends lost 3 bases and 8 bases, in that order; junction bases with no gene match: 8.

Concerning this clone itself: The junction shows a germline mismatch at one end, possibly a read error. The rearrangement joins TRBV7-7 to TRBJ2-7, with unresolved D. There are 15 residues in the CDR3. Germline V gene sequence: CDR1 SSHAT, CDR2 FNYEAQ (reference sequence). As DNA, the CDR3 is TGTGCTAGCAGCTTTGTTCAGGTCCGCTCCTACGAGCAGTACTTC. Its translation: CASSFVQVRSYEQYF. Using reference TRBV7-7 and TRBJ2-7 for the parts outside the CDR3, the full variable domain is GAGVSQSPRYKVTKRGQDVTLRCDPISSHATLYWYQQALGQGPEFLTYFNYEAQPDKSGLPSDRFSAERPEGSISTLTIQRTEQRDSAMYRCASSFVQVRSYEQYFGPGTRLTVT.

Here the CDR3 DNA reads TGTGCCTGGAGTCTCCTTTCTGGGCTCGAGCAGTACTTC. Protein product: CAWSLLSGLEQYF. V is TRBV30 and J is TRBJ2-7, with no clear D. CDR1 and CDR2 from the germline V gene are GTSNPN and SVGIG (reference sequence). Trimming took 2 bases from V and 6 from J, leaving 14 bases between them. CDR3 length equals 13 residues. The full variable domain, completed using reference TRBV30 and TRBJ2-7, is SQTIHQWPATLVQPVGSPLSLECTVEGTSNPNLYWYRQAAGRGLQLLFYSVGIGQISSEVPQNLSASRPQDRQFILSSKKLLLSDSGFYLCAWSLLSGLEQYFGPGTRLTVT.

The gene calls are TRBV29-1 and TRBJ2-3; D might be TRBD2 (5 bases). The germline gives CDR1 SQVTM, CDR2 ANQGSEA. Trimming stripped 7 bases from V and 2 bases from J, with 19 bases between. This CDR3 contains 15 residues. CDR3 loop: CSATAPLAYTDTQYF. As DNA, the CDR3 is TGCAGCGCTACGGCCCCTCTAGCATACACAGATACGCAGTATTTT.

The chain joins TRBV29-1 to TRBJ2-7; D is unclear. V lost 4 bases to trimming and J lost 6 bases, with 19 bases between them. Germline loops: CDR1 SQVTM, CDR2 ANQGSEA. This CDR3 comprises 14 residues. CDR3 in amino acids: CSVGRETVKGEQYF. DNA of the CDR3: TGCAGCGTTGGACGAGAGACCGTGAAGGGCGAGCAGTACTTC.

Worth noting for this clone: At the DNA level, this CDR3 is encoded by other sequences in the same sample as well. The rearrangement joins TRBV11-3 to TRBJ1-1; D ambiguous. Trimming removed 5 bases from V and 1 base from J, with 8 bases in between. Per germline, CDR1 SGHNT and CDR2 YENEEA. The CDR3 is made up of 13 amino acids. As DNA, the CDR3 is TGTGCCAGCAGCACCAGCGGGAACACTGAAGCTTTCTTT. This encodes CASSTSGNTEAFF. Using reference TRBV11-3 and TRBJ1-1 for the parts outside the CDR3, the full variable domain is EAGVVQSPRYKIIEKKQPVAFWCNPISGHNTLYWYLQNLGQGPELLIRYENEEAVDDSQLPKDRFSAERLKGVDSTLKIQPAELGDSAVYLCASSTSGNTEAFFGQGTRLTVV.

This clone was found a few times. The V call is TRBV7-2, the J call TRBJ2-2; D ambiguous. The CDR3 is 16 amino acids. The V and J ends lost 2 bases and 5 bases respectively, with 15 bases between them. CDR1 and CDR2 (germline): SGHTA, FQGNSA. The CDR3 here is CASSLTGPHGTGELFF. The CDR3 DNA reads as TGTGCCAGCAGCTTAACGGGCCCCCACGGGACCGGGGAGCTGTTTTTT. The complete variable domain, with remaining parts taken from reference TRBV7-2 and TRBJ2-2, reads GAGVSQSPSNKVTEKGKDVELRCDPISGHTALYWYRQSLGQGLEFLIYFQGNSAPDKSGLPSDRFSAERTGGSVSTLTIQRTQQEDSAVYLCASSLTGPHGTGELFFGEGSRLTVL.

This clone occurred a few times. V is TRBV30 and J is TRBJ2-5; D not resolved. Germline-derived CDR1 and CDR2 are GTSNPN and SVGIG (reference sequence). The CDR3 runs to 14 residues. The germline V and J ends were trimmed by 1 base and 4 bases, with 13 bases remaining between them. DNA for the CDR3: TGTGCCTGGAGTGAGGGTAGGGTTGGAGAGACCCAGTACTTC. Protein: CAWSEGRVGETQYF.

This clone was counted a few times. J is TRBJ1-2 and V is TRBV6-1, with 7 bases lining up with TRBD1. V trimming: 4 bases; J trimming: 2 bases; junction bases outside the gene matches: 7. CDR1 is MNHNS, CDR2 SASEGT, per germline. The CDR3 has 15 residues. CDR3 DNA: TGTGCCAGCAGTGTCGGGACAGCGCCAAACTATGGCTACACCTTC. Translating gives CASSVGTAPNYGYTF.

This clone was observed a few times. V usage is TRBV7-2 and J usage is TRBJ2-7; D is possibly TRBD1 (5 bases). The CDR3 has 14 residues. Per germline, CDR1 SGHTA and CDR2 FQGNSA. V was trimmed by 3 bases and J by 6 bases, leaving 15 bases between them. The CDR3 DNA follows: TGTGCCAGCAGCTTCGGCAGGGTTTTGTCCGAGCAGTACTTC. It is translated as CASSFGRVLSEQYF.

There are many counts of this clone. Additional DNA sequences in this sample encode the identical CDR3. V and J are TRBV5-1 and TRBJ2-3; D not resolved. Germline values: CDR1 SGHRS, CDR2 YFSETQ. V was cut by 2 bases and J by 2 bases, with 0 bases left in between. This CDR3 contains 11 residues. The CDR3 DNA reads as TGCGCCAGCAGCTTCACAGATACGCAGTATTTT. Its translation: CASSFTDTQYF.

This clone was found a few times. V and J are TRBV2 and TRBJ2-7, with a possible D match to TRBD2 (7 bases). CDR1 is SNHLY and CDR2 is FYNNEI in the germline V gene. This CDR3 comprises 14 residues. V was shortened by 5 bases and J by 2 bases, with 13 bases between the two germline ends. DNA for the CDR3: TGTGCCAGCAGTTTACAGGGAGGGCCCTACGAGCAGTACTTC. Its translation is CASSLQGGPYEQYF. Looking up the rest from reference TRBV2 and TRBJ2-7 gives the full variable domain: EPEVTQTPSHQVTQMGQEVILRCVPISNHLYFYWYRQILGQKVEFLVSFYNNEISEKSEIFDDQFSVERPDGSNFTLKIRSTKLEDSAMYFCASSLQGGPYEQYFGPGTRLTVT.

This rearrangement joins TRBV28 to TRBJ1-1; D is perhaps TRBD1 (6 bases). Per the germline V gene, CDR1 is MDHEN and CDR2 is SYDVKM. V was clipped by 6 bases and J by 4 bases, with 15 bases between them. The CDR3 runs to 14 residues. CDR3 loop: CASSPRGSVTEAFF. As DNA, the CDR3 is TGTGCCAGCAGCCCGAGGGGGTCGGTCACTGAAGCTTTCTTT.

A few counts support this clone. The chain employs TRBV6-1 and TRBJ1-2, with TRBD1 as a possible D gene (6 bases). This CDR3 is built from 13 residues. Germline lookup yields CDR1 MNHNS and CDR2 SASEGT. Trimming cost V 6 bases and J 2 bases, with 10 bases left between them. The CDR3 loop reads CASSDGQNYGYTF. CDR3 DNA: TGTGCCAGCAGCGATGGACAGAACTATGGCTACACCTTC.

CDR3 in amino acids: CASSVDYGTNEKLFF. The CDR3 coding sequence is TGTGCCAGCAGCGTAGATTACGGAACTAATGAAAAACTGTTTTTT. This chain connects TRBV9 to TRBJ1-4; unclear D gene. Trimming removed 0 bases from V and 1 base from J, with 7 bases in between. Looked up from germline, CDR1 is SGDLS and CDR2 is YYNGEE. The CDR3 extends over 15 amino acids.

The chain combines TRBV7-9 with TRBJ1-2, with 8 nucleotides matching TRBD1. Per germline, CDR1 SEHNR and CDR2 FQNEAQ (reference sequence). There are 15 residues in the CDR3. Trimming at V came to 1 base and at J to 6 bases, leaving 7 bases not matched to a gene. CDR3 sequence: CASSLVRRQGNGYTF. The CDR3 coding sequence is TGTGCCAGCAGCTTAGTTCGGAGACAGGGGAATGGCTACACCTTC.

This clone has only one observation. The chain carries TRBV30 and TRBJ1-4; perhaps TRBD1 as D (5 bases). V lost 4 bases and J lost 7, with 22 bases in between. The germline gives CDR1 GTSNPN, CDR2 SVGIG (reference sequence). The CDR3 extends over 16 amino acids. The CDR3 DNA follows: TGTGCCTGGACCTCTACCCTCTACAGGAAGAGTGAAAAACTGTTTTTT. Protein sequence: CAWTSTLYRKSEKLFF.

The V call is TRBV27, the J call TRBJ2-6; no reliable D call. The ends were cut back, 8 bases at V and 0 bases at J, with 8 bases in the middle. CDR3 length equals 14 residues. Germline assignment: CDR1 MNHEY and CDR2 SMNVEV (reference sequence). CDR3 region: CASGISSGANVLTF. CDR3 bases: TGTGCCAGCGGGATTAGCTCTGGGGCCAACGTCCTGACTTTC.

J is TRBJ2-7 and V is TRBV14, with a tentative D call TRBD1 (6 bases). V lost 1 base to trimming and J lost 3 bases, with 10 bases between them. Germline V gene data show CDR1 as SGHDN and CDR2 as FVKESK. This CDR3 has 14 residues. The CDR3 DNA is TGTGCCAGCAGCCAAGGCCACAGGGTCTACGAGCAGTACTTC. Its protein product is CASSQGHRVYEQYF. Complete variable domain (other parts from reference TRBV14 and TRBJ2-7): EAGVTQFPSHSVIEKGQTVTLRCDPISGHDNLYWYRRVMGKEIKFLLHFVKESKQDESGMPNNRFLAERTGGTYSTLKVQPAELEDSGVYFCASSQGHRVYEQYFGPGTRLTVT.

The V gene is TRBV5-1, the J gene TRBJ2-3; 11 bases are shared with TRBD2. J was trimmed by 8 bases and V by 4 bases; bases with no gene match: 9. Per germline, CDR1 SGHRS and CDR2 YFSETQ. This CDR3 is 15 amino acids long. This CDR3 is CASSLLAGDEGTQYF. The CDR3 nucleotides are TGCGCCAGCAGCCTACTAGCGGGAGACGAGGGTACGCAGTATTTT.

The sample holds a few counts of this clone. V usage is TRBV4-2 and J usage is TRBJ2-2; D is possibly TRBD2 (5 bases). The germline gives CDR1 LGHNA, CDR2 YNFKEQ. This CDR3 region has 15 residues. Deletions cut 1 base from V and 1 base from J, with 7 bases between. CDR3: CASSQARGNTGELFF. CDR3 sequence (DNA): TGTGCCAGCAGCCAAGCTCGGGGGAACACCGGGGAGCTGTTTTTT.

This clone was found a few times. The rearrangement joins TRBV29-1 to TRBJ2-5; TRBD1 matches at 9 bases. The CDR3 sequence is 14 residues long. V was clipped by 7 bases and J by 0 bases; unmatched bases: 6. CDR1 SQVTM and CDR2 ANQGSEA come from the germline V gene. CDR3 sequence reads: CSARDRADQETQYF. For the CDR3, the DNA is TGCAGCGCCCGGGACAGGGCAGACCAAGAGACCCAGTACTTC.

This clone was observed a handful of times. The chain couples TRBV5-1 to TRBJ2-5; D unresolved. CDR3 length equals 15 residues. Trimming pared 0 bases from V and 2 bases from J, leaving 11 bases between. Germline CDR1 is SGHRS and CDR2 is YFSETQ. CDR3 amino acids: CASSLDGYGQETQYF. The CDR3 DNA sequence: TGCGCCAGCAGCTTGGATGGTTACGGACAAGAGACCCAGTACTTC.

The V gene is TRBV25-1, the J gene TRBJ2-5; tentatively, D is TRBD1 or TRBD2 (5 bases each). Germline values: CDR1 MGHDK, CDR2 SYGVNS. The CDR3 has 12 residues. Trimming removed 1 base from V and 5 bases from J, with 5 bases in between. The CDR3 nucleotides read TGTGCCAGCAGTGAATGGGGGGAGACCCAGTACTTC. Residues: CASSEWGETQYF.